These 23 T cell receptor beta chains originate from one sample sequenced in a study of T cells in pancreatic ductal adenocarcinoma. TCRdb's copy holds only in-frame clones and misses some; the assay was immunoSEQ multiplex PCR. This table holds 31,000 or so clones, around nine tenths found once. The selected patients with pancreatic ductal adenocarcinoma had surgery but no neoadjuvant therapy. Sequenced input: PBMCs. The receptors derive from a human donor with pancreatic ductal adenocarcinoma.

This chain joins TRBV5-5 and TRBJ1-2; D is unresolved. V dropped 1 base and J dropped 3 bases, with 10 bases sitting between them. Germline CDR1 reads SGHKS; CDR2 reads YYEKEE (reference sequence). This CDR3 is 14 amino acids long. CDR3: CASSLQVLDYGYTF. DNA for the CDR3: TGTGCCAGCAGCTTGCAGGTATTAGACTATGGCTACACCTTC.

The genes are TRBV10-2 and TRBJ2-6; D remains unclear. Germline V gene lookup returns CDR1 WSHSY and CDR2 SAAADI. Trimming removed 0 bases from V and 3 bases from J, with 9 bases in between. The CDR3 extends over 16 amino acids. The CDR3 DNA sequence: TGCGCCAGCAGTGAGTCGAAACTTATTGGGGCCAACGTCCTGACTTTC. Translating it yields CASSESKLIGANVLTF.

The J gene is TRBJ1-2, the V gene TRBV10-3, with 10 bases that match TRBD1. V lost 5 bases to trimming and J lost 2 bases; unmatched junction nucleotides: 17. Germline V gives CDR1 ENHRY, CDR2 SYGVKD. CDR3 length: 19 residues. CDR3 residues: CAISQPSNDRGRLNYGYTF. Here the CDR3 DNA reads TGTGCCATCAGTCAACCGAGCAACGACAGGGGGCGGTTGAACTATGGCTACACCTTC.

The table lists this clone with a few counts. V is TRBV28 and J is TRBJ1-2, with unresolved D. The ends were cut back, 5 bases at V and 2 bases at J, with 9 bases in the middle. Germline lookup yields CDR1 MDHEN and CDR2 SYDVKM. This CDR3 comprises 13 residues. This chain's CDR3 is CASSQASNYGYTF. Written as DNA, the CDR3 is TGTGCCAGCAGTCAGGCCTCGAACTATGGCTACACCTTC.

This clone appeared a single time. V and J are TRBV5-6 and TRBJ1-5; D is unresolved. V was trimmed by 4 bases and J by 7 bases, leaving 9 bases between them. Germline V CDR1 and CDR2: SGHDT, YYEEEE. This CDR3 is built from 12 residues. The CDR3 reads CASSTTTQPQHF. CDR3 in DNA: TGTGCCAGCAGCACCACGACCCAGCCCCAGCATTTT.

This clone was detected once. The J gene is TRBJ2-1, the V gene TRBV6-5; 10 nucleotides align to TRBD2. Germline V gene data show CDR1 as MNHEY and CDR2 as SVGAGI. V was pared by 6 bases and J by 7 bases, with 9 bases of the junction left unmatched. This CDR3 spans 15 amino acids. The DNA for the CDR3 is TGTGCCAGCAGCCCCACTAGCGGGGTCTTAAATGAGCAGTTCTTC. Protein product: CASSPTSGVLNEQFF.

This clone showed up just once. A read error may account for a junction end that differs from germline. The chain joins TRBV6-1 to TRBJ1-2; a possible D gene is TRBD1 (5 bases). The V gene's germline CDR1 is MNHNS and CDR2 SASEGT. The length of the CDR3 is 15 residues. CDR3 bases: TGCGCCAGCAGTGATCCAGCAGGGAGTAGCTATGGCTACACCTTC. Translated, it gives CASSDPAGSSYGYTF.

A remark on this clone: One junction end disagrees with the germline gene, perhaps due to a read error. The V call is TRBV7-7, the J call TRBJ2-1; 13 bases fit TRBD2. The CDR3 loop spans 16 amino acids. Germline values: CDR1 SSHAT, CDR2 FNYEAQ (reference sequence). CDR3 nucleotide sequence: TGTGCTAGCAGCGAGGGACTAGCGGGACCCTACAATGAGCAGTTCTTC. Translated, it gives CASSEGLAGPYNEQFF. Together with reference TRBV7-7 and TRBJ2-1, the CDR3 gives the full variable domain: GAGVSQSPRYKVTKRGQDVTLRCDPISSHATLYWYQQALGQGPEFLTYFNYEAQPDKSGLPSDRFSAERPEGSISTLTIQRTEQRDSAMYRCASSEGLAGPYNEQFFGPGTRLTVL.

V usage is TRBV27 and J usage is TRBJ1-2; D gene uncertain. This CDR3 has 13 residues. With 6 bases removed from V and 2 bases from J, the gap between germline ends came to 10 bases. Germline loops: CDR1 MNHEY, CDR2 SMNVEV (reference sequence). The CDR3 bases are TGTGCCAGCAGAGGCGGGCCGAACTATGGCTACACCTTC. It yields the protein CASRGGPNYGYTF.

The rearrangement joins TRBV21-1 to TRBJ2-5; the DNA was not compared with TRBD1, the D call given in the table. TRBV21-1 is annotated as a pseudogene. This CDR3 has 15 residues. Written as DNA, the CDR3 is TGTGCCGACGATGGGGGCGAAGGGGCCAAAGAGACCCAGTACTTC. This gives the protein CADDGGEGAKETQYF.

This clone was seen just once. The chain combines TRBV7-2 with TRBJ2-7; the D gene is possibly TRBD2 (6 bases). CDR3 length: 14 residues. Deletions cut 3 bases from V and 4 bases from J, with 13 bases between. Germline CDR1 and CDR2: SGHTA and FQGNSA. In nucleotides, the CDR3 is TGTGCCAGCAGCTTTTCTTCTAGCGCTTACGAGCAGTACTTC. Residues: CASSFSSSAYEQYF.

This chain uses TRBV11-2 with TRBJ1-2; the D gene is possibly TRBD1 (6 bases). The CDR3 has 14 amino acids. CDR1 and CDR2 from the germline V gene are SGHAT and FQNNGV. Deletions cut 5 bases from V and 7 bases from J, with 17 bases between. The CDR3 sequence: CASSPTGLLPGYTF. The CDR3, as DNA: TGTGCCAGCAGCCCCACAGGGTTACTGCCTGGCTACACCTTC.

This chain uses TRBV7-9 with TRBJ2-5, with no clear D. The CDR3 totals 11 residues. Germline CDR1 SEHNR, CDR2 FQNEAQ (reference sequence). V was pared by 5 bases and J by 0 bases, with 1 base between. The CDR3 DNA is TGTGCCAGCAGCGACCAAGAGACCCAGTACTTC. It yields the protein CASSDQETQYF.

J is TRBJ1-4 and V is TRBV5-1; TRBD1 matches 10 bases. V gave up 4 bases and J gave up 10 bases; unmatched junction bases: 10. There are 15 residues in the CDR3. Germline-derived CDR1 and CDR2 are SGHRS and YFSETQ. This CDR3 is CASSPLDRGAGKLFF. The CDR3 nucleotides read TGCGCCAGCAGCCCCCTGGACAGGGGGGCAGGAAAACTGTTTTTT. Together with reference TRBV5-1 and TRBJ1-4, the CDR3 gives the full variable domain: KAGVTQTPRYLIKTRGQQVTLSCSPISGHRSVSWYQQTPGQGLQFLFEYFSETQRNKGNFPGRFSGRQFSNSRSEMNVSTLELGDSALYLCASSPLDRGAGKLFFGSGTQLSVL.

This sequence joins TRBV25-1 and TRBJ2-1; 7 bases map to TRBD2. Germline-derived CDR1 and CDR2 are MGHDK and SYGVNS. After removal of 1 base from V and 0 bases from J, the junction contained 6 bases not matched to a gene. The CDR3 is made up of 17 amino acids. The CDR3 is CASSEFRGRDSYNEQFF. CDR3 DNA: TGTGCCAGCAGTGAATTTCGAGGGAGGGACTCCTACAATGAGCAGTTCTTC.

The chain has TRBV6-5 and TRBJ2-1; the D call may be TRBD1 or TRBD2 (6 bases each). This CDR3 is 14 amino acids long. V gave up 4 bases and J gave up 4 bases, with 11 bases separating them. CDR1 and CDR2 (germline): MNHEY, SVGAGI. CDR3 coding DNA: TGTGCCAGCAGTTCACGGGGGCATTACAATGAGCAGTTCTTC. Protein: CASSSRGHYNEQFF.

This chain connects TRBV19 to TRBJ2-2; 10 positions agree with TRBD2. Germline V gene data show CDR1 as LNHDA and CDR2 as SQIVND (reference sequence). The CDR3 is 18 residues long. V was pared by 7 bases and J by 1 base, with 12 bases of the junction left unmatched. Written as DNA, the CDR3 is TGTGCCAGTACTGCGTTAGCGGGAGGAATGTGGAACACCGGGGAGCTGTTTTTT. This gives the protein CASTALAGGMWNTGELFF.

The J gene is TRBJ2-1, the V gene TRBV5-1; D unclear. This CDR3 has 13 residues. V gave up 0 bases and J gave up 5 bases, with 6 bases separating them. Germline CDR1 and CDR2: SGHRS and YFSETQ. CDR3 residues: CASSLVTDNEQFF. The CDR3 DNA reads TGCGCCAGCAGCTTGGTTACAGACAATGAGCAGTTCTTC.

This clone was counted once. The genes are TRBV5-4 and TRBJ2-1; 10 bases fit TRBD2. V shed 4 bases, J shed 7 bases, and the junction held 8 bases outside the gene matches. CDR1 and CDR2 (germline): SGHNT, YYREEE (reference sequence). The CDR3 spans 15 residues. Here the CDR3 reads CASSPGLAGANEQFF. The DNA for the CDR3 is TGTGCCAGCAGCCCCGGCCTAGCGGGGGCGAATGAGCAGTTCTTC.

The V call is TRBV7-6, the J call TRBJ2-7; D is ambiguous. The length of the CDR3 is 14 residues. V was pared by 5 bases and J by 3 bases, with 14 bases between. CDR1 is SGHVS, CDR2 FNYEAQ, per germline. CDR3 loop: CASSLTDRGYEQYF. CDR3 coding DNA: TGTGCCAGCAGCCTTACAGACCGAGGCTACGAGCAGTACTTC.

V and J are TRBV5-5 and TRBJ1-3, with 8 bases matching TRBD1. V dropped 2 bases and J dropped 4; count of bases not matched to a gene: 2. Germline V gives CDR1 SGHKS, CDR2 YYEKEE (reference sequence). This CDR3 is 14 amino acids long. The CDR3 DNA reads TGTGCCAGCAGCTTTCAGGGGGCAGGAAACACCATATATTTT. Encoded protein: CASSFQGAGNTIYF.

The chain employs TRBV5-3 and TRBJ1-1; 7 positions match TRBD1. TRBV5-3 is an ORF, and what it does is uncertain. V shed 8 bases, J shed 1 base, and the junction held 5 bases outside the gene matches. The CDR3 runs 13 residues. The CDR3 nucleotides read TGTGCCAGGCCGGGACAGCGGAACACTGAAGCTTTCTTT. Translating gives CARPGQRNTEAFF.

CDR3 nucleotides: TGTGCCAGCTCACCACGTCGCAGGGAAGAAGAGACCCAGTACTTC. Translation: CASSPRRREEETQYF. The rearrangement uses TRBV18 and TRBJ2-5, with a tentative D call TRBD1 (5 bases). Trimming pared 1 base from V and 3 bases from J, leaving 12 bases between. The germline V gene encodes CDR1 KGHSH and CDR2 LQKENI. The CDR3 is 15 residues long.